This record concerns one T cell receptor (beta chain) sequence. Its antigen remains unidentified. The sample belongs to a study of tumor and adjacent non-tumor tissue in lung cancer. The overall study: Aged about 31 to 80 years, patients included fewer than 11 men and a handful of women with stage I to III disease. Approximately 4 million productive TCRbeta reads were obtained per sample on average.

Regarding the study as a whole: Tumor tissue had significantly higher TCR diversity than normal lung.

Germline V gives CDR1 SGHAT, CDR2 FQNNGV. The CDR3 is made up of 19 amino acids. V lost 6 bases and J lost 6, with 30 bases in between. A modified ARM-PCR protocol with three rounds of nested PCR amplified TCRbeta. MiXCR, applied by TCRdb to the multiplex PCR reads, yields one record per CDR3 protein. The repertoire holds approximately 77,000 distinct CDR3 sequences, approximately 80% seen once, with about 47% in the top ten. The template was RNA from unsorted bulk tissue. The normal lung tissue was taken more than 3 cm from the tumor edge. Donors were chemotherapy-naive, newly diagnosed lung cancer surgical patients in China, August–late 2014.

Sequences were obtained from distant non-tumor lung tissue. This chain connects TRBV11-2 to TRBJ2-1, with D possibly being TRBD2 (6 bases). The clonotype was recovered from a man between 60 and 75 years old with non-small cell lung cancer. CDR3 coding DNA: TGTGCCAGCAGTTCGCCACGACTAACGGGAGAGTCGCGATTCAATGAGCAGTTCTTC. Translating gives CASSSPRLTGESRFNEQFF.